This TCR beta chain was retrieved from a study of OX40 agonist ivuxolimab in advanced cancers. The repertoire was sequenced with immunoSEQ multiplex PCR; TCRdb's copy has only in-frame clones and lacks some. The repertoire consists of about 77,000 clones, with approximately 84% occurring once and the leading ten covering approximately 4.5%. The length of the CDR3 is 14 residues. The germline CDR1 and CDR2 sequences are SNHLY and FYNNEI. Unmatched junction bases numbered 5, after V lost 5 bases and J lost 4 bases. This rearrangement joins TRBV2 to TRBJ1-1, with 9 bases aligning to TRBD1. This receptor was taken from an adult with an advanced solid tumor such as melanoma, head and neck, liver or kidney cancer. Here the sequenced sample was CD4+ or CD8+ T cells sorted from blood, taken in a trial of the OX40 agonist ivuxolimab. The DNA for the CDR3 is TGTGCCAGCAGTCAGTCGACAGGGGGCACTGAAGCTTTCTTT. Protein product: CASSQSTGGTEAFF.